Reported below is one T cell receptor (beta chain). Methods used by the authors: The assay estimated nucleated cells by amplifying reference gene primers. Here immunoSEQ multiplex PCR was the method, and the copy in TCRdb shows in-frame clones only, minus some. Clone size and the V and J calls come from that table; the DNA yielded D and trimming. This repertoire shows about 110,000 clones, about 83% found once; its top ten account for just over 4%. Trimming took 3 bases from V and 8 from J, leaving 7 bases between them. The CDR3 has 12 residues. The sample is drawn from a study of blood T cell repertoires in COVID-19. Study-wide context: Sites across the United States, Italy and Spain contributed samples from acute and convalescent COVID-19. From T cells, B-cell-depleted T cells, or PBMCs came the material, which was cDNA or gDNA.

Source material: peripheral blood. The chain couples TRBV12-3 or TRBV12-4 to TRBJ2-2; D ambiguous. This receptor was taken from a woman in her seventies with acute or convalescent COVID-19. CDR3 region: CASSFPPGELFF. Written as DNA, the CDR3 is TGTGCCAGCAGTTTCCCCCCAGGGGAGCTGTTTTTT.